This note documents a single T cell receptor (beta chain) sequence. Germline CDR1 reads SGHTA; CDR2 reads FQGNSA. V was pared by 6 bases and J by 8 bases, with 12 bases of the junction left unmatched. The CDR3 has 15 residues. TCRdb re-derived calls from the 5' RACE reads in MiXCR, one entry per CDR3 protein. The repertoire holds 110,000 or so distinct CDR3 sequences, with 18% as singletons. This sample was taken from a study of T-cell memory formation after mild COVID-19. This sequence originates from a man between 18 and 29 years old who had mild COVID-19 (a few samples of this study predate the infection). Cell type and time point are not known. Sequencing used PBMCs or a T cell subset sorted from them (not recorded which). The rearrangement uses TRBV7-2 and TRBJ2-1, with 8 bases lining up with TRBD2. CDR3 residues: CASRAPGLETYEQFF. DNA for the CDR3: TGTGCCAGCAGGGCTCCGGGACTAGAAACCTATGAGCAGTTCTTC.